The TCR beta chain under discussion was sequenced for a study of graft-versus-host responses after intestinal transplantation. Overall study: Anti-thymocyte globulin induction, then tacrolimus and steroids for two to four years, went to all recipients. General study results and limits: The presence of high graft-versus-host to host-versus-graft clonal ratios in allografts characterized patients with graft-donor T cell macrochimerism. Researchers found peak circulating GvH clone levels linked to early post-transplant HvG declines. In recipient marrow, GvH clones were found, and some appeared first in ileum or blood.

TCRdb's table, derived via immunoSEQ multiplex PCR, lists solely in-frame clones and lacks some. The sample has approximately 74,000 clones, about nine tenths seen once. This CDR3 is built from 12 residues. CDR1 is SGHTA and CDR2 is FQGTGA in the germline V gene. With 5 bases removed from V and 8 bases from J, the gap between germline ends came to 12 bases. A remark on this clone: Its antigen remains unknown.

Sequenced material: PBMCs, taken 98 days after intestinal transplantation. This TCR was recovered from a human patient who received an intestinal transplant, so some T cells may come from the graft donor. This chain joins TRBV7-3 and TRBJ1-1; D gene ambiguous. The CDR3 bases are TGTGCCAGCAGCCTTGTGGGCGGGGAAGCTTTCTTT. Translating gives CASSLVGGEAFF.